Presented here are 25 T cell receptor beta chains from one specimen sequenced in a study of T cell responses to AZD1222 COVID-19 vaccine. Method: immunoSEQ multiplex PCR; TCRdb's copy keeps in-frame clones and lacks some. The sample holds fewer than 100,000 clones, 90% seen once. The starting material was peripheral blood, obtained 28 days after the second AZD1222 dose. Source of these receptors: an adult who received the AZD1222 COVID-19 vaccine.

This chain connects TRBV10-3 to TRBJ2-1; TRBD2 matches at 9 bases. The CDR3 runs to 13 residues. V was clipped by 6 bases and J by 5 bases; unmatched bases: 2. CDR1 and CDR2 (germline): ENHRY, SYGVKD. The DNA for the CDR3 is TGTGCCATCAGGGCTAGCGGGGACAATGAGCAGTTCTTC. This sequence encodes CAIRASGDNEQFF.

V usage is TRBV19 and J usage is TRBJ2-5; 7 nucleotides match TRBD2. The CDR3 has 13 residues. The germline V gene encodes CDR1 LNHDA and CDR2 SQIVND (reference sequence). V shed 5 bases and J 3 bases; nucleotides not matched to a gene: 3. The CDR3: CASSWLAEETQYF. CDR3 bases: TGTGCCAGTAGTTGGCTAGCGGAAGAGACCCAGTACTTC. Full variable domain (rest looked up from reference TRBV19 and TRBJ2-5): DGGITQSPKYLFRKEGQNVTLSCEQNLNHDAMYWYRQDPGQGLRLIYYSQIVNDFQKGDIAEGYSVSREKKESFPLTVTSAQKNPTAFYLCASSWLAEETQYFGPGTRLLVL.

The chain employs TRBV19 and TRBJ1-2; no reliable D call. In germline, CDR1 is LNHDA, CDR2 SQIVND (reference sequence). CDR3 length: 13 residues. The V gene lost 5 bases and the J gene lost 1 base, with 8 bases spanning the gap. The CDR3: CASSPRGNYGYTF. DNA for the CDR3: TGTGCCAGTAGTCCCCGGGGTAACTATGGCTACACCTTC.

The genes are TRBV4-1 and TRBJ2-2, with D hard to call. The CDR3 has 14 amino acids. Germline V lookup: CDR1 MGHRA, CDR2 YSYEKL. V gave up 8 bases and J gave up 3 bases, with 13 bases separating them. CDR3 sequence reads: CASRPSEYTGELFF. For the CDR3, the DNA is TGCGCCAGCCGCCCTTCAGAATACACCGGGGAGCTGTTTTTT.

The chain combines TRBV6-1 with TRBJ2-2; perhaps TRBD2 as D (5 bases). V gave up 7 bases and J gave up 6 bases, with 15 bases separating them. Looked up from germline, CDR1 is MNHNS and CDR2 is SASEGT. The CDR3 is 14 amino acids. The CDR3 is CASTLTPGAGELFF. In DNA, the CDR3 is TGTGCCAGCACCCTTACCCCCGGGGCCGGGGAGCTGTTTTTT.

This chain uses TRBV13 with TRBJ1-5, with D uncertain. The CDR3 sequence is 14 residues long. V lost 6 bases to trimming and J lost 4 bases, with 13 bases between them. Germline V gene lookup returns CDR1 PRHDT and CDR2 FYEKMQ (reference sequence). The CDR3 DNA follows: TGTGCCAGCAGGTGCCCCGACGGAAATCAGCCCCAGCATTTT. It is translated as CASRCPDGNQPQHF.

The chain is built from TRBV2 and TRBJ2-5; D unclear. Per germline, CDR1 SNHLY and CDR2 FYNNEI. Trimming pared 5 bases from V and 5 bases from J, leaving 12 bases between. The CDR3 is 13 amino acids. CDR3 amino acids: CASSRDSRETQYF. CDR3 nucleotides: TGTGCCAGCAGTCGAGATTCTAGGGAGACCCAGTACTTC.

CDR3 in DNA: TGTGCCAGCAGTGCTGGGATTTACAGGACGAACACTGAAGCTTTCTTT. It codes for CASSAGIYRTNTEAFF. V is TRBV27 and J is TRBJ1-1; the D gene is possibly TRBD1 (5 bases). The CDR3 length is 16 residues. The V gene's germline CDR1 is MNHEY and CDR2 SMNVEV (reference sequence). V was pared by 5 bases and J by 1 base, with 17 bases between.

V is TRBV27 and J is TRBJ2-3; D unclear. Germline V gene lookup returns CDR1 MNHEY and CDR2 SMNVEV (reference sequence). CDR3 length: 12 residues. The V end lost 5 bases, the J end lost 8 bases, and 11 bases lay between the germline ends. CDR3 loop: CASSQSSATQYF. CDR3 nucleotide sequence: TGTGCCAGCAGTCAGTCCTCTGCTACGCAGTATTTT.

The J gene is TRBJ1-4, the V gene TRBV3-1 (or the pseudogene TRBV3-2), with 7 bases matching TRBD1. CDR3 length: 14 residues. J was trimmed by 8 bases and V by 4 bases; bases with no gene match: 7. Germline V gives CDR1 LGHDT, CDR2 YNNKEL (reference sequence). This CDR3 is CASSPPTGREKLFF. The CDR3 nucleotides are TGTGCCAGCAGCCCCCCGACAGGGAGGGAAAAACTGTTTTTT.

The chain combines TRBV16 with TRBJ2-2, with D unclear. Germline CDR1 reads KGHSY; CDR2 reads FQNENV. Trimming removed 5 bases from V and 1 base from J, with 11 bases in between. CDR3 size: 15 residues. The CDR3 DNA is TGTGCCAGCAGCGGAAGGGCAGGGAACACCGGGGAGCTGTTTTTT. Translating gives CASSGRAGNTGELFF. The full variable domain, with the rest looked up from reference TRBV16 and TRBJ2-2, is GEEVAQTPKHLVRGEGQKAKLYCAPIKGHSYVFWYQQVLKNEFKFLISFQNENVFDETGMPKERFSAKCLPNSPCSLEIQATKLEDSAVYFCASSGRAGNTGELFFGEGSRLTVL.

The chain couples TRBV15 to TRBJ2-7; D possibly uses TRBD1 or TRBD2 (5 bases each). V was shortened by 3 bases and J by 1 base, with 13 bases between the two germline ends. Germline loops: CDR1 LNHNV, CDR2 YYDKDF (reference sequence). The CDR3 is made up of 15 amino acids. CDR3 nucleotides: TGTGCCACCAGCAGGGGCTGGGACGGATCCTACGAGCAGTACTTC. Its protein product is CATSRGWDGSYEQYF.

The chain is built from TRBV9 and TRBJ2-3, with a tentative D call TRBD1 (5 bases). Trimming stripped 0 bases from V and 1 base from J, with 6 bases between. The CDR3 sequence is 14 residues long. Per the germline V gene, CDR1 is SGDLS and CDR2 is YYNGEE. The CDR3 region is CASSVEGGTDTQYF. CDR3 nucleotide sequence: TGTGCCAGCAGCGTAGAAGGGGGCACAGATACGCAGTATTTT.

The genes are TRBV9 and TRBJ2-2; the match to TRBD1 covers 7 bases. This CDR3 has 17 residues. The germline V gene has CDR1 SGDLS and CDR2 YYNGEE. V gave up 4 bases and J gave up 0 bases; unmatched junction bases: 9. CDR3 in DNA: TGTGCCAGCAGCACCCGGAGGACAGGAACGAACACCGGGGAGCTGTTTTTT. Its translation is CASSTRRTGTNTGELFF.

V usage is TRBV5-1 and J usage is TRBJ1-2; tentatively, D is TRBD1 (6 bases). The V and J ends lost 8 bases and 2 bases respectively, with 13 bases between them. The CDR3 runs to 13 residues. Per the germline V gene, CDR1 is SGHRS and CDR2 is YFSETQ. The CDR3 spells CASTRDTNYGYTF. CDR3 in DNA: TGCGCCAGTACCCGGGACACAAACTATGGCTACACCTTC.

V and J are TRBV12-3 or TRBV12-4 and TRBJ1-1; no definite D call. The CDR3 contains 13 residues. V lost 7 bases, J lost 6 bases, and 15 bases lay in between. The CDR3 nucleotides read TGTGCCAGCACCCTACCCCCGGGTTCTGAAGCTTTCTTT. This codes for CASTLPPGSEAFF.

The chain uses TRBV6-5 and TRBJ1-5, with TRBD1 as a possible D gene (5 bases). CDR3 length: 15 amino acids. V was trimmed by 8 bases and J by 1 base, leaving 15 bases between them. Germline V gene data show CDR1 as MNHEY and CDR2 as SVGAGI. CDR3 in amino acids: CASRRGSQSNQPQHF. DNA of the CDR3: TGTGCCAGCCGTAGGGGCAGCCAGAGCAATCAGCCCCAGCATTTT.

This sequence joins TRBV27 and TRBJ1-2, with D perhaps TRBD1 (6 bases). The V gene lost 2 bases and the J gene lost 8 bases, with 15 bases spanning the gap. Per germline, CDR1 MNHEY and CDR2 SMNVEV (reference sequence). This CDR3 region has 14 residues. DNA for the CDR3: TGTGCCAGCAGTTTACTTTCAGGGGCCGGGGGCTACACCTTC. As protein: CASSLLSGAGGYTF.

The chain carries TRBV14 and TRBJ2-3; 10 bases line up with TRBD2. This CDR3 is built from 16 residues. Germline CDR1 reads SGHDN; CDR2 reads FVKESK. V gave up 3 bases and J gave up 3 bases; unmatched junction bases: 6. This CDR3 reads CASSHLSSGGTDTQYF. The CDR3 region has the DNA TGTGCCAGCAGCCACCTCTCTAGCGGGGGTACAGATACGCAGTATTTT.

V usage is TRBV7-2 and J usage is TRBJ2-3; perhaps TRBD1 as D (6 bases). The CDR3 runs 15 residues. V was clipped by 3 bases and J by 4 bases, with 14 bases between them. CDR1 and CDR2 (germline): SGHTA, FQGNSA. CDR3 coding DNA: TGTGCCAGCAGCTTGAGGCGAGGGACACCAGATACGCAGTATTTT. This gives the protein CASSLRRGTPDTQYF.

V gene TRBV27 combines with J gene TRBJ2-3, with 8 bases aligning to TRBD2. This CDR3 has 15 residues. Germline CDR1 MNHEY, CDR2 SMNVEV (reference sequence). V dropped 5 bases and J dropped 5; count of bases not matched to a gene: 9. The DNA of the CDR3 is TGTGCCAGCAGTGGAGCGGGGGCCGCCCAAGATACGCAGTATTTT. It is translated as CASSGAGAAQDTQYF.

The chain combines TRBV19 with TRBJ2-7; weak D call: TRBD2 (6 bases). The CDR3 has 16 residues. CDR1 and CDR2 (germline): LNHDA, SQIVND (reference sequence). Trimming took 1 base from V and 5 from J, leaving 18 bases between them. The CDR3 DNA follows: TGTGCCAGTAGTATAGGTAGGCCCGGGGGTGCGGACGAGCAGTACTTC. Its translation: CASSIGRPGGADEQYF. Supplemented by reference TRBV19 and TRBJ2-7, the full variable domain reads DGGITQSPKYLFRKEGQNVTLSCEQNLNHDAMYWYRQDPGQGLRLIYYSQIVNDFQKGDIAEGYSVSREKKESFPLTVTSAQKNPTAFYLCASSIGRPGGADEQYFGPGTRLTVT.

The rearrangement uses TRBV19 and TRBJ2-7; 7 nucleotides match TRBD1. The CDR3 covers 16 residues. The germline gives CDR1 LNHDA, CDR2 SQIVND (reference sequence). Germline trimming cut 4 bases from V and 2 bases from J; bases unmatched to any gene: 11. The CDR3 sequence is CASSTHRGGSPYEQYF. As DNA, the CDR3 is TGTGCCAGTAGTACTCACAGGGGTGGAAGTCCCTACGAGCAGTACTTC.

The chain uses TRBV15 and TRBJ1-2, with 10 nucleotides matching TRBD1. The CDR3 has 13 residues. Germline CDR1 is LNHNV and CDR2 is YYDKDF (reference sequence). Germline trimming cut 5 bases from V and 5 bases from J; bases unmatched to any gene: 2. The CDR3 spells CATSPDRGYGYTF. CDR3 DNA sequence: TGTGCCACCAGCCCGGACAGGGGGTATGGCTACACCTTC.

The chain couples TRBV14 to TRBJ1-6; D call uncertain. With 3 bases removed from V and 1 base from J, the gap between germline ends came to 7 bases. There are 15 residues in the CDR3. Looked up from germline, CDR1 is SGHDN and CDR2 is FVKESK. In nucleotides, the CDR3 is TGTGCCAGCAGCCAGGGTGGATCCTATAATTCACCCCTCCACTTT. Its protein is CASSQGGSYNSPLHF. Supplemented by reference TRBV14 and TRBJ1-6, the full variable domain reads EAGVTQFPSHSVIEKGQTVTLRCDPISGHDNLYWYRRVMGKEIKFLLHFVKESKQDESGMPNNRFLAERTGGTYSTLKVQPAELEDSGVYFCASSQGGSYNSPLHFGNGTRLTVT.